One and the same sample provided the 18 T cell receptor beta chains below, sequenced in a study of CD8 T cells in Susac syndrome. With random hexamers, reverse transcription was performed on roughly 0.5 to 1 ug of RNA. Using its own MiXCR run on the immunoSEQ multiplex PCR reads, TCRdb lists one record per CDR3 protein. The profile shows about 80,000 distinct CDR3 sequences, approximately 94% of them singletons. Sequenced material: CD8+ T cells from PBMCs. These receptors originate from a human donor in good health.

The CDR3 DNA sequence: TGTGCCAGCACCGAAATCCTAGCGACCCAAGAGACCCAGTACTTC. Translated, it gives CASTEILATQETQYF. This chain joins TRBV7-8 and TRBJ2-5; the D gene is possibly TRBD2 (6 bases). CDR1 SGHVS and CDR2 FQNEAQ come from the germline V gene. Trimming shortened V by 7 bases and J by 1 base, and 16 bases separated the two germline ends. This CDR3 region has 15 residues.

The chain links TRBV28 to TRBJ2-3, with D perhaps matching TRBD1 (6 bases). The CDR3 is 15 residues long. CDR1 is MDHEN, CDR2 SYDVKM, per germline. V lost 3 bases and J lost 7, with 17 bases in between. The CDR3 sequence is CASSFLRGRGNTQYF. The CDR3, as DNA: TGTGCCAGCAGTTTCCTCAGGGGTCGGGGAAATACGCAGTATTTT.

The V call is TRBV20-1, the J call TRBJ2-3; 11 nucleotides align to TRBD1. J gave up 2 bases and V 3 bases, and 10 bases lay outside the gene matches. Germline CDR1 reads DFQATT; CDR2 reads SNEGSKA (reference sequence). CDR3 length equals 17 residues. The CDR3 is CSASPGQGGGNTDTQYF. The CDR3 bases are TGCAGTGCTAGCCCGGGACAGGGGGGTGGAAACACAGATACGCAGTATTTT.

The rearrangement joins TRBV15 to TRBJ2-1; D possibly uses TRBD1 or TRBD2 (7 bases each). Deletions cut 5 bases from V and 9 bases from J, with 23 bases between. The length of the CDR3 is 16 residues. In germline, CDR1 is LNHNV, CDR2 YYDKDF (reference sequence). CDR3 amino acids: CATSSPGGRESTEQFF. CDR3 bases: TGTGCCACCAGCTCCCCAGGGGGGCGGGAGAGTACTGAGCAGTTCTTC.

The chain employs TRBV7-9 and TRBJ1-6; D is possibly TRBD1 (5 bases). CDR3 length equals 16 residues. V lost 5 bases to trimming and J lost 4 bases, with 15 bases between them. CDR1 and CDR2 from the germline V gene are SEHNR and FQNEAQ (reference sequence). CDR3 sequence reads: CASSRREQSYNSPLHF. DNA for the CDR3: TGTGCCAGCAGCCGCAGGGAGCAATCATATAATTCACCCCTCCACTTT.

The CDR3 nucleotides are TGTGCCAGCAGCGTAGTCCCCGGGGCACCTTACTATGGCTACACCTTC. This encodes CASSVVPGAPYYGYTF. The rearrangement links TRBV9 to TRBJ1-2; D might be TRBD1 (5 bases). Trimming took 0 bases from V and 3 from J, leaving 15 bases between them. CDR1 and CDR2 from the germline V gene are SGDLS and YYNGEE. CDR3 length equals 16 residues.

V is TRBV27 and J is TRBJ1-2; D gene uncertain. Trimming took off 5 bases at V and 4 bases at J, with 14 bases between the two ends. Germline-derived CDR1 and CDR2 are MNHEY and SMNVEV (reference sequence). The CDR3 is 14 amino acids. Written as DNA, the CDR3 is TGTGCCAGCAGTCAAACCAGGAGCCCCTATGGCTACACCTTC. Its protein product is CASSQTRSPYGYTF.

The chain couples TRBV7-8 to TRBJ2-3; 14 bases fit TRBD2. Germline CDR1 and CDR2: SGHVS and FQNEAQ. This CDR3 is 16 amino acids long. The J segment lost 5 bases and the V segment lost 5 bases, leaving 6 bases of the junction unmatched. DNA for the CDR3: TGTGCCAGCAGCACCCGGACTAGCGGGGGGTTAGATACGCAGTATTTT. Its protein is CASSTRTSGGLDTQYF.

This clonotype occurred once. The CDR3 DNA reads as TGTGCCAGCAGTTACGCCCCACGAAACTATGGCTACACCTTC. Translation gives CASSYAPRNYGYTF. The chain couples TRBV27 to TRBJ1-2; D remains ambiguous. V dropped 4 bases and J dropped 2 bases, with 11 bases sitting between them. Germline CDR1 and CDR2: MNHEY and SMNVEV (reference sequence). CDR3 length: 14 residues.

The chain combines TRBV15 with TRBJ2-7, with D possibly TRBD1 on 6 matching bases. The V gene lost 5 bases and the J gene lost 7 bases, with 18 bases spanning the gap. The CDR3 is 14 amino acids. The V gene's germline CDR1 is LNHNV and CDR2 YYDKDF (reference sequence). CDR3 residues: CATSQRMDSREQYF. CDR3 coding DNA: TGTGCCACCAGCCAACGCATGGACAGCCGAGAGCAGTACTTC.

The rearrangement joins TRBV4-1 to TRBJ2-7; 7 nucleotides align to TRBD2. Germline V gene data show CDR1 as MGHRA and CDR2 as YSYEKL. V shed 1 base and J 2 bases; nucleotides not matched to a gene: 5. This CDR3 has 15 residues. CDR3 residues: CASSQGASGTYEQYF. The DNA of the CDR3 is TGCGCCAGCAGCCAAGGGGCTAGCGGAACCTACGAGCAGTACTTC.

The V and J genes are TRBV7-3 and TRBJ1-2; 10 bases map to TRBD1. The CDR3 contains 14 residues. V dropped 5 bases and J dropped 8; count of bases not matched to a gene: 8. Germline V lookup: CDR1 SGHTA, CDR2 FQGTGA. CDR3 DNA: TGTGCCAGCAGCGGACTTGGACAGGGGGACGGCTACACCTTC. It is translated as CASSGLGQGDGYTF.

The chain carries TRBV25-1 and TRBJ2-1, with 9 bases identical to TRBD2. The CDR3 is 14 residues long. Germline V gives CDR1 MGHDK, CDR2 SYGVNS. The ends lost 5 bases at V and 5 bases at J; junction bases unmatched: 4. CDR3 in DNA: TGTGCCAGCAGTAGCGGGAGGTCCCACAATGAGCAGTTCTTC. Translating it yields CASSSGRSHNEQFF.

V is TRBV4-1 and J is TRBJ2-1, with D maybe TRBD2 (5 bases). The germline gives CDR1 MGHRA, CDR2 YSYEKL. Between the trimmed V and J ends, which lost 5 bases and 3 bases, there was a span of 14 bases. CDR3 size: 15 residues. The CDR3 spells CASSYTRTYYNEQFF. DNA for the CDR3: TGCGCCAGCAGCTATACTAGAACCTACTACAATGAGCAGTTCTTC.

V is TRBV14 and J is TRBJ1-1; maybe TRBD1 (5 bases). This CDR3 spans 17 amino acids. Trimming removed 4 bases from V and 0 bases from J, with 18 bases in between. The V gene's germline CDR1 is SGHDN and CDR2 FVKESK. CDR3 loop: CASSPYRGGLLNTEAFF. For the CDR3, the DNA is TGTGCCAGCAGCCCTTATCGGGGGGGACTCCTGAACACTGAAGCTTTCTTT.

The genes are TRBV24-1 and TRBJ2-7; D is ambiguous. The CDR3 is made up of 17 amino acids. The V and J ends lost 1 base and 3 bases respectively, with 18 bases between them. Germline V gene lookup returns CDR1 KGHDR and CDR2 SFDVKD. This CDR3 is CATSDFPSNSGVYEQYV. DNA for the CDR3: TGTGCCACCAGTGATTTCCCCAGCAATTCTGGGGTCTACGAGCAGTACGTC.

The genes are TRBV7-9 and TRBJ2-7; D may be TRBD1 (5 bases). V lost 5 bases and J 0 bases, leaving 8 bases between the germline ends. This CDR3 has 13 amino acids. CDR1 and CDR2 from the germline V gene are SEHNR and FQNEAQ (reference sequence). CDR3 coding DNA: TGTGCCAGCAGCCAGGACACCTCCTACGAGCAGTACGTC. Translated: CASSQDTSYEQYV.

This chain uses TRBV29-1 with TRBJ2-1; unclear D gene. CDR1 and CDR2 (germline): SQVTM, ANQGSEA. V was clipped by 0 bases and J by 4 bases, with 1 base between them. The CDR3 spans 11 residues. CDR3: CSVEEYNEQFF. The CDR3 DNA is TGCAGCGTTGAAGAGTACAATGAGCAGTTCTTC.